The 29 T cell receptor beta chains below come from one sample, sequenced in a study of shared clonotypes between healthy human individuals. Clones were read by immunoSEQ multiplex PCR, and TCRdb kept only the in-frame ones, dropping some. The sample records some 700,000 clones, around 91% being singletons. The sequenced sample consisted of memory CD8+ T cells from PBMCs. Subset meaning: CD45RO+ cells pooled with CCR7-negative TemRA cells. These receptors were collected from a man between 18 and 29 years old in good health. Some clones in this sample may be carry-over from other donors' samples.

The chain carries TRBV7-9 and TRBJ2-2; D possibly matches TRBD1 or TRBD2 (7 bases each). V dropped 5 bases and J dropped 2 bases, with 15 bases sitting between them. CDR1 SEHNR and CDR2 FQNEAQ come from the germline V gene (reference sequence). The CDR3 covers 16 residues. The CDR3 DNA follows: TGTGCCAGCAGCCCAGGGGGGGGCCTCAACACCGGGGAGCTGTTTTTT. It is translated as CASSPGGGLNTGELFF.

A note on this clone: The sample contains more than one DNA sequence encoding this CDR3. CDR3 sequence reads: CASSLGPGANVLTF. CDR3 DNA: TGTGCCAGCAGCTTAGGCCCTGGGGCCAACGTCCTGACTTTC. This sequence joins TRBV7-9 and TRBJ2-6; D is unresolved. This CDR3 is 14 amino acids long. Germline V gene lookup returns CDR1 SEHNR and CDR2 FQNEAQ (reference sequence). With 1 base removed from V and 2 bases from J, the gap between germline ends came to 3 bases.

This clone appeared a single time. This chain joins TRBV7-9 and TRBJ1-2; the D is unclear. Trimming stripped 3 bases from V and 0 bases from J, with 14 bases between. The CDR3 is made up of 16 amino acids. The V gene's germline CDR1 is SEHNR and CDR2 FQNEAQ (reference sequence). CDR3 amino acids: CASSLGEVDANYGYTF. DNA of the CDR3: TGTGCCAGCAGCTTGGGCGAGGTAGACGCTAACTATGGCTACACCTTC.

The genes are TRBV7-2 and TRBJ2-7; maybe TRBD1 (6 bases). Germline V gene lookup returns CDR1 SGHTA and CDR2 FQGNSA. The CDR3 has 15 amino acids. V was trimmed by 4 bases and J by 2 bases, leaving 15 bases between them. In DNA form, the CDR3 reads TGTGCCAGCAGCTCCTGGACAGTCCAAACCTACGAGCAGTACTTC. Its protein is CASSSWTVQTYEQYF.

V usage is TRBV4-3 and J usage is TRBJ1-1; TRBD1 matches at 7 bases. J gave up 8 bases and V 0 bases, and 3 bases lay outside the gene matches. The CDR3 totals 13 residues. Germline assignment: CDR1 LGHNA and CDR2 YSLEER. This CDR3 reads CASSQDVRGEAFF. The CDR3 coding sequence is TGCGCCAGCAGCCAAGATGTCAGGGGGGAAGCTTTCTTT.

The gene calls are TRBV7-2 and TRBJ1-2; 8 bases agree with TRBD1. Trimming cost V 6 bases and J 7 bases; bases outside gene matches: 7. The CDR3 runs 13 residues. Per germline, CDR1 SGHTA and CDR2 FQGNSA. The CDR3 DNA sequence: TGTGCCAGCAGGGGTGGGACAGGTACTGGCTACACCTTC. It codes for CASRGGTGTGYTF.

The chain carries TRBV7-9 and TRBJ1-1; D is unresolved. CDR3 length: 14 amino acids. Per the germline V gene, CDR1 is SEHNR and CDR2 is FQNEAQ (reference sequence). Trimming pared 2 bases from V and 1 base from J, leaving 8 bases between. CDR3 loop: CASSLSEWNTEAFF. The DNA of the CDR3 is TGTGCCAGCAGCTTAAGTGAGTGGAACACTGAAGCTTTCTTT. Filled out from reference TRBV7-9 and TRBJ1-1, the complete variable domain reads DTGVSQNPRHKITKRGQNVTFRCDPISEHNRLYWYRQTLGQGPEFLTYFQNEAQLEKSRLLSDRFSAERPKGSFSTLEIQRTEQGDSAMYLCASSLSEWNTEAFFGQGTRLTVV.

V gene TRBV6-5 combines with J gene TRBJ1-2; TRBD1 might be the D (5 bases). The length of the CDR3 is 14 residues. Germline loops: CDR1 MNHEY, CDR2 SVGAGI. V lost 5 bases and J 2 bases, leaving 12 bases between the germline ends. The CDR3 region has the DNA TGTGCCAGCAGTGCGGTAGGGGCAAACTATGGCTACACCTTC. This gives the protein CASSAVGANYGYTF.

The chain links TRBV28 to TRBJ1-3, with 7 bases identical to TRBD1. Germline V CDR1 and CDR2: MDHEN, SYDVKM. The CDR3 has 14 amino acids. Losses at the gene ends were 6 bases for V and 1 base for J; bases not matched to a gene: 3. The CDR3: CASRDRESGNTIYF. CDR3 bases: TGTGCCAGCAGAGACAGGGAGTCTGGAAACACCATATATTTT. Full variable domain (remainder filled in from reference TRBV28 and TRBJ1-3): DVKVTQSSRYLVKRTGEKVFLECVQDMDHENMFWYRQDPGLGLRLIYFSYDVKMKEKGDIPEGYSVSREKKERFSLILESASTNQTSMYLCASRDRESGNTIYFGEGSWLTVV.

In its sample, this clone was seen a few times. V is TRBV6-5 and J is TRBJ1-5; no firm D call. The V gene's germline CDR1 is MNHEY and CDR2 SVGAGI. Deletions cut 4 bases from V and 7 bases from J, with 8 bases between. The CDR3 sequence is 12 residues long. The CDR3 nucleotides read TGTGCCAGCAGTTCGTGGGGACAGCCCCAGCATTTT. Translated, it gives CASSSWGQPQHF.

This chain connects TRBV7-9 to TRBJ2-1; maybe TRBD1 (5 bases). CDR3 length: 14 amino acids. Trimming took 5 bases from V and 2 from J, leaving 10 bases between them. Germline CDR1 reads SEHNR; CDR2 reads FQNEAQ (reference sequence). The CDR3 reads CASSPPTAYNEQFF. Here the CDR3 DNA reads TGTGCCAGCAGCCCCCCGACAGCCTACAATGAGCAGTTCTTC.

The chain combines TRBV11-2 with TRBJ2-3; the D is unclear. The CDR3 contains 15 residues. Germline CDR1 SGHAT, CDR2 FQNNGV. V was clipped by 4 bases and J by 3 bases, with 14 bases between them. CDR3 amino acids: CASSSRGSRTDTQYF. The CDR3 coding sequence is TGTGCCAGCAGCTCCCGAGGATCTCGGACAGATACGCAGTATTTT. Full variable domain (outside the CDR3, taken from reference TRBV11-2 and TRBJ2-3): EAGVAQSPRYKIIEKRQSVAFWCNPISGHATLYWYQQILGQGPKLLIQFQNNGVVDDSQLPKDRFSAERLKGVDSTLKIQPAKLEDSAVYLCASSSRGSRTDTQYFGPGTRLTVL.

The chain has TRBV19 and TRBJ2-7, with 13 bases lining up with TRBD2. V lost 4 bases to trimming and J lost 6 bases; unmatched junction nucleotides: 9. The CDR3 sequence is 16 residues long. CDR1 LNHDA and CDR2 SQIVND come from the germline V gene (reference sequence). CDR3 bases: TGTGCCAGTAGTAACCAACTAGCGGGAGGGCCCCCCGAGCAGTACTTC. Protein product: CASSNQLAGGPPEQYF.

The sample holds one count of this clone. CDR3 residues: CASSLRLAGVLHEQYF. The DNA for the CDR3 is TGTGCCAGCAGCCTAAGACTAGCGGGAGTTCTTCACGAGCAGTACTTC. This chain connects TRBV14 to TRBJ2-7; 12 bases map to TRBD2. Trimming removed 4 bases from V and 5 bases from J; junction bases left unmatched: 9. The CDR3 length is 16 residues. Germline V gene lookup returns CDR1 SGHDN and CDR2 FVKESK.

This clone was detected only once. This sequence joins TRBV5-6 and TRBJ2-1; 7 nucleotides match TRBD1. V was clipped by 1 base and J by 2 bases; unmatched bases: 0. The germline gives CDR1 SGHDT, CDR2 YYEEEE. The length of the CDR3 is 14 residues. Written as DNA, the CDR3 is TGTGCCAGCAGCTTGACAGGGGCCTACAATGAGCAGTTCTTC. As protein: CASSLTGAYNEQFF.

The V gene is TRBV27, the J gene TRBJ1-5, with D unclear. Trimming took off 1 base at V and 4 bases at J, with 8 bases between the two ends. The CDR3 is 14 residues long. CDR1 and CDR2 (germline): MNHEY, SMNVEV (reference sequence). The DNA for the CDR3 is TGTGCCAGCAGTTTATTATCCGGTAATCAGCCCCAGCATTTT. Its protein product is CASSLLSGNQPQHF.

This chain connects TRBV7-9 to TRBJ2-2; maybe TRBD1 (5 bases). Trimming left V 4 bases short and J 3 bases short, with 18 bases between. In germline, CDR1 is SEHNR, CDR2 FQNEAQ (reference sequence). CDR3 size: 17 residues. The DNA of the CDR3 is TGTGCCAGCAGCTCCCTGGGGCTTATTCGGGACACCGGGGAGCTGTTTTTT. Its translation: CASSSLGLIRDTGELFF.

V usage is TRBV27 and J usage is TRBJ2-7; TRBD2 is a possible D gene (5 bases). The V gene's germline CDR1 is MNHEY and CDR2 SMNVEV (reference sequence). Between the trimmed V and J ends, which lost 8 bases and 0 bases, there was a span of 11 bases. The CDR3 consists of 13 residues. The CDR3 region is CASHGEPSYEQYF. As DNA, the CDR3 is TGTGCCAGCCACGGGGAACCCTCCTACGAGCAGTACTTC.

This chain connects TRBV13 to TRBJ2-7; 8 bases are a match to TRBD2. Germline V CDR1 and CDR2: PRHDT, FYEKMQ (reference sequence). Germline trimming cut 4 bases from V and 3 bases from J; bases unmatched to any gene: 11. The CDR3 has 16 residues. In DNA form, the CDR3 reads TGTGCCAGCAGCTATCACACGGGACTAGGTGTCTACGAGCAGTACTTC. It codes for CASSYHTGLGVYEQYF.

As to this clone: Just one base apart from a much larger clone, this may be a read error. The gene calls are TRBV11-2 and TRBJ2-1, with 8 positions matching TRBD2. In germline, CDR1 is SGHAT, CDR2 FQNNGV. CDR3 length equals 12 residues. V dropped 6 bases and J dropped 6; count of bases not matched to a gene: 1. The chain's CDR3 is CASRTSANEQFF. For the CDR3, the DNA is TGTGCCAGCAGGACTAGCGCCAATGAGCAGTTCTTC.

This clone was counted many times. The CDR3 sequence: CSVEDGTGGNQPQHF. CDR3 sequence (DNA): TGCAGCGTTGAAGATGGAACAGGAGGCAATCAGCCCCAGCATTTT. The chain is built from TRBV29-1 and TRBJ1-5; maybe TRBD1 (5 bases). Trimming left V 0 bases short and J 2 bases short, with 11 bases between. CDR1 and CDR2 from the germline V gene are SQVTM and ANQGSEA. This CDR3 region has 15 residues.

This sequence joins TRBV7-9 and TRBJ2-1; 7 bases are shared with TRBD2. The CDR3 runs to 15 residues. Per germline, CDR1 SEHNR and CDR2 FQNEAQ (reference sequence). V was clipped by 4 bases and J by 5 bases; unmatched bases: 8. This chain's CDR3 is CASSSRGGSNNEQFF. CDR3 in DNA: TGTGCCAGCAGCTCTCGGGGCGGGAGCAACAATGAGCAGTTCTTC.

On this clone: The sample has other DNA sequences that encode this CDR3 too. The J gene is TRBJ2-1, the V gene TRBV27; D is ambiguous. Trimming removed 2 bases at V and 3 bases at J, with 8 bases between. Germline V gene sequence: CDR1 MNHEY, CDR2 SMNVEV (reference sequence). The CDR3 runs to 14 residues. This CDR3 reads CASSLRVSYNEQFF. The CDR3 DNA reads TGTGCCAGCAGTTTACGGGTTAGCTACAATGAGCAGTTCTTC.

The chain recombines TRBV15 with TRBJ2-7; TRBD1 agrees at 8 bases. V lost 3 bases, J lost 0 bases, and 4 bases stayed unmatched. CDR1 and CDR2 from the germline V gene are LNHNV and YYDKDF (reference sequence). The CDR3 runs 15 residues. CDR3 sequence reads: CATSSRTGSSYEQYF. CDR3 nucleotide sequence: TGTGCCACCAGCAGCCGGACAGGGAGCTCCTACGAGCAGTACTTC.

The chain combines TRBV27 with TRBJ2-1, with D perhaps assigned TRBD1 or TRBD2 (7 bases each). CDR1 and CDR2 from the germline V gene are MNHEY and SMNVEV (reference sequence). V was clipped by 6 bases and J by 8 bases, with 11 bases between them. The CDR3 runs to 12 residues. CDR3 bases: TGTGCCAGCAGCCAGGGGGGGGATGAGCAGTTCTTC. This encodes CASSQGGDEQFF.

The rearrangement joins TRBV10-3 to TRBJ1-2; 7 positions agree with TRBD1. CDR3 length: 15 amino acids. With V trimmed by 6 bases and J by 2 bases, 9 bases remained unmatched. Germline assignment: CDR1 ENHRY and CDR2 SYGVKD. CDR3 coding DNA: TGTGCCATCAGGGGATTGGTGGGACAGAACTATGGCTACACCTTC. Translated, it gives CAIRGLVGQNYGYTF.

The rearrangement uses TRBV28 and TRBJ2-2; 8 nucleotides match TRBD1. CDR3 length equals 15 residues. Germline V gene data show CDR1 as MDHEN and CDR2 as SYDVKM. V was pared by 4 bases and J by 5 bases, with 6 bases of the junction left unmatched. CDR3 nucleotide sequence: TGTGCCAGCAGTTCAAGAGACAGGGGTACCGGGGAGCTGTTTTTT. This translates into CASSSRDRGTGELFF.

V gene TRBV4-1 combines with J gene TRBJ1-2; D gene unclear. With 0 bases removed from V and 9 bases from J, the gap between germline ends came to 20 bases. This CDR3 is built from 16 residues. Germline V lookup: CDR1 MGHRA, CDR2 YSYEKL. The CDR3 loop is CASSQDRIGALWSYTF. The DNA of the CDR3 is TGCGCCAGCAGCCAAGATCGGATAGGAGCCCTTTGGAGCTACACCTTC.

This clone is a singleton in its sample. The CDR3 DNA reads TGTGCCAGCAGCAAAAGGGGGACAGGTTCGCGGTACGGCTACGAGCAGTACTTC. Its translation: CASSKRGTGSRYGYEQYF. The rearrangement joins TRBV21-1 to TRBJ2-7; TRBD1 is taken as the D call from the table, unchecked against the DNA. TRBV21-1 is reported as a pseudogene. The CDR3 consists of 18 residues.